This TCR beta chain emerged from a study of shared clonotypes between healthy human individuals. About the study: CD4 naive and CD4 memory each took three plates per donor, while CD8 naive took two and CD8 memory one.

In germline, CDR1 is SGHAT, CDR2 FQNNGV. The V and J ends lost 4 bases and 8 bases, in that order; junction bases with no gene match: 6. This CDR3 has 15 amino acids. Naive CD45RA+ and memory CD45RA-negative subsets were split from CD4+ cells. Researchers divided each subset's genomic DNA evenly across several immunoSEQ plates. Sequencing was performed with immunoSEQ multiplex PCR; in TCRdb, only in-frame clones are kept and a portion is missing. The sample has more than 2,000,000 clones, 80% to 95% seen once; the top ten hold 0.39%. The rearrangement uses TRBV11-2 and TRBJ2-1; TRBD2 aligns across 12 bases. The origin of this receptor is a man aged 18 to 29 in good health. Some clones in this sample may be carry-over from other donors' samples. Sequencing used naive CD4+ T cells from PBMCs. Subset meaning: CD45RA+ positively selected. Written as DNA, the CDR3 is TGTGCCAGCAGCTCCCTAGCGGGAGGGCTCTATGAGCAGTTCTTC. Protein: CASSSLAGGLYEQFF.